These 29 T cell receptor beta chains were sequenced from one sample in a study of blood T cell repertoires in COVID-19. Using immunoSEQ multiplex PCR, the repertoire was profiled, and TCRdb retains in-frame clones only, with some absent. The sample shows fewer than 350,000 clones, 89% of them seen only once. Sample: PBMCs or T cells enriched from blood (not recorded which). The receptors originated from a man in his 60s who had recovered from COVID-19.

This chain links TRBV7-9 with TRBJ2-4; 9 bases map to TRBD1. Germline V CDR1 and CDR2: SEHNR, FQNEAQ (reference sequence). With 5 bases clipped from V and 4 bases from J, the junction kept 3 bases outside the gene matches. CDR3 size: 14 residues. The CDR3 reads CASSGGTGKNIQYF. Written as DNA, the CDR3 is TGTGCCAGCAGCGGTGGGACAGGGAAAAACATTCAGTACTTC.

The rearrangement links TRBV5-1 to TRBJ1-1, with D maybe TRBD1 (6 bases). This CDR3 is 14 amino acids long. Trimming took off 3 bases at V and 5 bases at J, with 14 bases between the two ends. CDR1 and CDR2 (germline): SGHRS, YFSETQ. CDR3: CASSSLTGGTEAFF. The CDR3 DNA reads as TGCGCCAGCAGCTCGCTGACAGGAGGTACTGAAGCTTTCTTT. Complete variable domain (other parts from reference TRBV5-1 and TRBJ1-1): KAGVTQTPRYLIKTRGQQVTLSCSPISGHRSVSWYQQTPGQGLQFLFEYFSETQRNKGNFPGRFSGRQFSNSRSEMNVSTLELGDSALYLCASSSLTGGTEAFFGQGTRLTVV.

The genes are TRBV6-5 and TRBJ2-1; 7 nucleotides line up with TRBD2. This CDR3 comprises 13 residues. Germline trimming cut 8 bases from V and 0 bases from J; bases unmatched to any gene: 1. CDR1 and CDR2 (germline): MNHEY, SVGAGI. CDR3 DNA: TGTGCCAGCCGCGGGAGCTCCTACAATGAGCAGTTCTTC. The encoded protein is CASRGSSYNEQFF.

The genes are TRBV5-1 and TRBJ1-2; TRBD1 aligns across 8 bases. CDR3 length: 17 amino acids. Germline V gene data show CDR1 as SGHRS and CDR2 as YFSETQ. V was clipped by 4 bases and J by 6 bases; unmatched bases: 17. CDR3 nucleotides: TGCGCCAGCAGCCGAGACGACAGGGGCCGGGGCGGCGATGGCTACACCTTC. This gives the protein CASSRDDRGRGGDGYTF.

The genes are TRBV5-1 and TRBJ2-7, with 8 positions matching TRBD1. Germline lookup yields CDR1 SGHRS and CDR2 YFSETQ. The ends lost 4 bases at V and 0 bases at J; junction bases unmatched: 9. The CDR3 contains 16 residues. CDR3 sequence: CASSGWDRTSSYEQYF. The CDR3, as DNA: TGCGCCAGCAGCGGGTGGGACAGGACAAGCTCCTACGAGCAGTACTTC.

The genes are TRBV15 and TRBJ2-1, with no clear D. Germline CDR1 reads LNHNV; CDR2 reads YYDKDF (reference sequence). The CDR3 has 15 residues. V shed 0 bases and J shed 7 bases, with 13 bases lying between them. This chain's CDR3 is CATSRDFTVSNEQFF. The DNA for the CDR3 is TGTGCCACCAGCAGAGATTTTACAGTCAGTAATGAGCAGTTCTTC.

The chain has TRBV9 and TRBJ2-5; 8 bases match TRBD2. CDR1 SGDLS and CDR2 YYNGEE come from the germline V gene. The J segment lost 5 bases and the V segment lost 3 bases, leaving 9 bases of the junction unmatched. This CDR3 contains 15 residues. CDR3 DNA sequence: TGTGCCAGCAGCGCGCCGGGACTAGAGGCGGAGACCCAGTACTTC. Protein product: CASSAPGLEAETQYF.

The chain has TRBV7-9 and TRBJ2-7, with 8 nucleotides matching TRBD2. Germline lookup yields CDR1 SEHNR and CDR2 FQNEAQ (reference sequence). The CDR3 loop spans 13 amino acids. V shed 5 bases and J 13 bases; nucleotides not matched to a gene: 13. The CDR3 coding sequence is TGTGCCAGCAGCCAGGACGAGGGGACTAGGCAATACTTC. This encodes CASSQDEGTRQYF.

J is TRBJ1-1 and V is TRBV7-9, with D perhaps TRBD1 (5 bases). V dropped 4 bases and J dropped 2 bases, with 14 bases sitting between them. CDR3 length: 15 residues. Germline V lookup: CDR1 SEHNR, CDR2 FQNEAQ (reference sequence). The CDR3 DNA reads TGTGCCAGCAGCTCAAGGACATGGGGAAACACTGAAGCTTTCTTT. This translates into CASSSRTWGNTEAFF.

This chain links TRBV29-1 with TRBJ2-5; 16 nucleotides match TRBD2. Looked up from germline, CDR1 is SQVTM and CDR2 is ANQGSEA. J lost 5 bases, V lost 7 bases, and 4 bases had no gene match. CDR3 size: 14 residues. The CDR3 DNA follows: TGCAGCGCAGGGACTAGCGGGAGGGTGGAGACCCAGTACTTC. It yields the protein CSAGTSGRVETQYF. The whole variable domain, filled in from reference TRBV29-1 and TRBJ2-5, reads SAVISQKPSRDICQRGTSLTIQCQVDSQVTMMFWYRQQPGQSLTLIATANQGSEATYESGFVIDKFPISRPNLTFSTLTVSNMSPEDSSIYLCSAGTSGRVETQYFGPGTRLLVL.

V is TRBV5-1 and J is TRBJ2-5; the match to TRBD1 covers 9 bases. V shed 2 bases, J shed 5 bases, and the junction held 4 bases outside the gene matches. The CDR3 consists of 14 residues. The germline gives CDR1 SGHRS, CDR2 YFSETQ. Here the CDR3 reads CASSLTGGMETQYF. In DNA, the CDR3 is TGCGCCAGCAGCTTAACAGGGGGCATGGAGACCCAGTACTTC.

DNA of the CDR3: TGTGCCAGCAGTTTGGGACAGGCTTGGGGCTACACCTTC. It yields the protein CASSLGQAWGYTF. J is TRBJ1-2 and V is TRBV28; TRBD1 matches at 8 bases. The CDR3 extends over 13 amino acids. V lost 3 bases and J lost 8; bases outside the gene matches: 5. The germline CDR1 and CDR2 sequences are MDHEN and SYDVKM.

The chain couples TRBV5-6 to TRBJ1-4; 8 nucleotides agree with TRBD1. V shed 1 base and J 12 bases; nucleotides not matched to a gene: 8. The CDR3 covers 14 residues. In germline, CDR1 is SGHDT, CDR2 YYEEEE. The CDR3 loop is CASSLRQGRQELFF. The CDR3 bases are TGTGCCAGCAGCTTGCGACAGGGGCGTCAGGAACTGTTTTTT.

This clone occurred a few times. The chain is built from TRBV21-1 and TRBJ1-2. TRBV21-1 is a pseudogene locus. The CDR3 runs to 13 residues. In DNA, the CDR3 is TGTGCCAGCAGCAAAAGGAGGGCCGAGGGCTACACCTTC. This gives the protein CASSKRRAEGYTF.

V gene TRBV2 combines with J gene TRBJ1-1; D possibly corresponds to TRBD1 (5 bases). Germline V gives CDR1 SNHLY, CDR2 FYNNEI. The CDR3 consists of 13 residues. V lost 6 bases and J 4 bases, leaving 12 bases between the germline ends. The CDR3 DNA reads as TGTGCCAGCAGCGCAGGGTGGGTCACTGAAGCTTTCTTT. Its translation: CASSAGWVTEAFF.

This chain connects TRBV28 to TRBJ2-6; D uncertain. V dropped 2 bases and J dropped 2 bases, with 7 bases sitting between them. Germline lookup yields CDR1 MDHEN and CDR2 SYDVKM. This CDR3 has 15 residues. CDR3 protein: CASSLVAPGANVLTF. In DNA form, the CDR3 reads TGTGCCAGCAGTTTAGTGGCTCCTGGGGCCAACGTCCTGACTTTC.

Here the CDR3 reads CASSIYLTGPYEQYF. The CDR3 nucleotides are TGTGCCAGTAGTATATACCTTACAGGGCCCTACGAGCAGTACTTC. V usage is TRBV19 and J usage is TRBJ2-7, with D maybe TRBD1 (6 bases). V was pared by 2 bases and J by 2 bases, with 13 bases between. The CDR3 spans 15 residues. Per the germline V gene, CDR1 is LNHDA and CDR2 is SQIVND (reference sequence).

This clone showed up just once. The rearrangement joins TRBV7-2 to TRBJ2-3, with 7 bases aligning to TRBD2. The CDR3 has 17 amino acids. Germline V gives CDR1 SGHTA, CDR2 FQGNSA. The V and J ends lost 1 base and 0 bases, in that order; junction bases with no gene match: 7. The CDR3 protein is CASSLEAAGVSTDTQYF. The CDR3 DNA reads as TGTGCCAGCAGCTTAGAGGCGGCGGGAGTTAGCACAGATACGCAGTATTTT.

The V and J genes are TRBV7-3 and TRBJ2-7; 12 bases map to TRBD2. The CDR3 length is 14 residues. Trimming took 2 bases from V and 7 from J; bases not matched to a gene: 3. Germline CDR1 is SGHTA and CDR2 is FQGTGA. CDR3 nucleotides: TGTGCCAGCAGCTTACTAGCGGGAGGGTCAGAGCAGTACTTC. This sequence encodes CASSLLAGGSEQYF.

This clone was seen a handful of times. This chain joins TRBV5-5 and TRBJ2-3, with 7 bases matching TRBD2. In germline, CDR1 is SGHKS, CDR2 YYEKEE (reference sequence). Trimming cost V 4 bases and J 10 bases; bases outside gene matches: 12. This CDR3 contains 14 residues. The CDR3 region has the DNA TGTGCCAGCAGCGCCACCGGACTAGAGTTTTCGCAGTATTTT. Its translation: CASSATGLEFSQYF.

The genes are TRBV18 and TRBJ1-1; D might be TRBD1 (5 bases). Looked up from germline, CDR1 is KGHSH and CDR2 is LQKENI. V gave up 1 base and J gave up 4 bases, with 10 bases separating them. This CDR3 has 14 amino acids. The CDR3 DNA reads TGTGCCAGCTCACCACAGGCAGGGTTCACTGAAGCTTTCTTT. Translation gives CASSPQAGFTEAFF.

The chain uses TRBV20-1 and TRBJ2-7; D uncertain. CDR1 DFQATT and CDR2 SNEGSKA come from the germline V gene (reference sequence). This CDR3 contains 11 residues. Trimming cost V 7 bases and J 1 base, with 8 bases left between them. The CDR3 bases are TGCAGTGTTGGCGGTTCCTACGAGCAGTACTTC. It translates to CSVGGSYEQYF.

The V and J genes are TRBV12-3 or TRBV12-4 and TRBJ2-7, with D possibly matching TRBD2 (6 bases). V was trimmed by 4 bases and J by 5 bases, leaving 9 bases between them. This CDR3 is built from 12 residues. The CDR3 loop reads CASSSGLHEQYF. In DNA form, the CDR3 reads TGTGCCAGCAGTTCGGGACTTCACGAGCAGTACTTC.

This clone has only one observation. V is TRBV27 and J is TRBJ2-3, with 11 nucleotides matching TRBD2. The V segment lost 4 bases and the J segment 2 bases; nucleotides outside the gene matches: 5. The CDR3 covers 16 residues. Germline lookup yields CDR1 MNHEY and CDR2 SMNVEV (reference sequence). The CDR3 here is CASSSLAGGDTDTQYF. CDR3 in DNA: TGTGCCAGCAGTTCTTTAGCGGGAGGGGACACAGATACGCAGTATTTT.

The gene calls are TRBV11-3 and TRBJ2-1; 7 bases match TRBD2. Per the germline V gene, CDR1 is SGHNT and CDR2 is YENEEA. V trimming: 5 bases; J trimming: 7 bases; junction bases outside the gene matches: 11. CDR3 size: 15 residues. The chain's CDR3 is CASSQWGGRLNEQFF. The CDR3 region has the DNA TGTGCCAGCAGCCAATGGGGCGGGAGACTAAATGAGCAGTTCTTC.

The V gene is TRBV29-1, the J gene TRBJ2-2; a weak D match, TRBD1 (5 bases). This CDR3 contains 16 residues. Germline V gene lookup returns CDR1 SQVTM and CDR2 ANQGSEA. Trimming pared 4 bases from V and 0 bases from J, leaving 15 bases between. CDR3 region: CSVGLQGVTNTGELFF. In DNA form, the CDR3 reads TGCAGCGTTGGCTTGCAGGGCGTAACGAACACCGGGGAGCTGTTTTTT.

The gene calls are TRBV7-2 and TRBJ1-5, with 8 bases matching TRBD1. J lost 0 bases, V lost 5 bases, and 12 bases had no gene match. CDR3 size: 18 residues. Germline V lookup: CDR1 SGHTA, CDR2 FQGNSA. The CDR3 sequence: CASSPGQGSVYSNQPQHF. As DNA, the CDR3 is TGTGCCAGCAGCCCAGGACAGGGAAGCGTTTATAGCAATCAGCCCCAGCATTTT.

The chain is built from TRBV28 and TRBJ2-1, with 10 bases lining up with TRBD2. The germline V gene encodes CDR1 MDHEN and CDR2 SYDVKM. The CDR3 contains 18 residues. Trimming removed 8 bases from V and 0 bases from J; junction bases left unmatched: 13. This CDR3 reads CASAGLAALLSSYNEQFF. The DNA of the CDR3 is TGTGCCAGCGCCGGACTAGCGGCCCTACTCAGCTCCTACAATGAGCAGTTCTTC.

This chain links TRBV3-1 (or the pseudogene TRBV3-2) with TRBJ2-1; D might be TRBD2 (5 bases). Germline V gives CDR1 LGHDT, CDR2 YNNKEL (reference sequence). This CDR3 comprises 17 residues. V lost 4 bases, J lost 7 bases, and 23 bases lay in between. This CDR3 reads CASSPSLRTAQVNEQFF. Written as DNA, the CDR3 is TGTGCCAGCAGCCCTTCCCTAAGGACTGCCCAAGTTAATGAGCAGTTCTTC.